The 22 T cell receptor beta chains given below trace back to one sample, sequenced in a study of blood T cell repertoires in COVID-19 (dated by TCRdb to the early 2020s). To prepare the library, the immunoSEQ multiplex PCR assay was applied. The table was pulled from immuneACCESS by TCRdb, which kept in-frame rearrangements only. Such tables lose some clones; where checked, under half of the loss comes from unresolved V genes, and the rest has no known cause. The sample table contains 250,000 or so clones; only one count was recorded for approximately 80% of them. The ten largest account for roughly 10% of the sample. The specimen sequenced was peripheral blood. These receptors came from a man at least 80 years old with acute or convalescent COVID-19.

The chain carries TRBV5-6 and TRBJ2-1; 9 bases match TRBD2. V trimming: 4 bases; J trimming: 0 bases; junction bases outside the gene matches: 11. CDR1 is SGHDT and CDR2 is YYEEEE in the germline V gene. The CDR3 is 18 residues long. This chain's CDR3 is CASSPVLAGPSSYNEQFF. The CDR3 bases are TGTGCCAGCAGCCCCGTGCTAGCGGGGCCTAGCTCCTACAATGAGCAGTTCTTC.

The chain carries TRBV5-8 and TRBJ1-1, with D unclear. Trimming stripped 4 bases from V and 5 bases from J, with 18 bases between. Germline V gene data show CDR1 as SGHTS and CDR2 as YDEGEE. The CDR3 is 15 residues long. Here the CDR3 DNA reads TGTGCCAGCAGCGAATTGCGCGCTCTGCCTACTGAAGCTTTCTTT. It yields the protein CASSELRALPTEAFF.

V usage is TRBV6-5 and J usage is TRBJ2-1; 8 bases are shared with TRBD2. With 4 bases clipped from V and 6 bases from J, the junction kept 8 bases outside the gene matches. Looked up from germline, CDR1 is MNHEY and CDR2 is SVGAGI. This CDR3 is built from 15 residues. The CDR3: CASSSGTRGSNEQFF. Written as DNA, the CDR3 is TGTGCCAGCAGTTCCGGGACTAGAGGCAGCAATGAGCAGTTCTTC.

This rearrangement joins TRBV28 to TRBJ1-1; D is unclear. The CDR3 contains 12 residues. Germline V gene lookup returns CDR1 MDHEN and CDR2 SYDVKM. V was cut by 7 bases and J by 1 base, with 7 bases left in between. The CDR3 DNA follows: TGTGCCAGCAACTCCCCGAACACTGAAGCTTTCTTT. This encodes CASNSPNTEAFF.

The rearrangement joins TRBV3-1 (or the pseudogene TRBV3-2) to TRBJ1-5, with 9 bases fitting TRBD1. V trimming: 3 bases; J trimming: 4 bases; junction bases outside the gene matches: 4. The CDR3 sequence is 15 residues long. From germline, CDR1 is LGHDT and CDR2 YNNKEL (reference sequence). CDR3 sequence reads: CASSQAGTGNQPQHF. The CDR3 coding sequence is TGTGCCAGCAGCCAGGCCGGGACAGGGAATCAGCCCCAGCATTTT.

J is TRBJ1-1 and V is TRBV5-1; 8 bases are shared with TRBD1. This CDR3 is 14 amino acids long. Germline CDR1 reads SGHRS; CDR2 reads YFSETQ. The ends lost 3 bases at V and 4 bases at J; junction bases unmatched: 5. The CDR3 sequence is CASSSRGRVTEAFF. The CDR3 DNA is TGCGCCAGCAGCTCCAGGGGGCGGGTCACTGAAGCTTTCTTT.

The CDR3 reads CASSPDTLGSNQPQHF. The CDR3 nucleotides are TGCGCCAGCAGCCCTGACACCCTTGGGAGCAATCAGCCCCAGCATTTT. The chain couples TRBV5-1 to TRBJ1-5, with no clear D. The germline gives CDR1 SGHRS, CDR2 YFSETQ. V was trimmed by 4 bases and J by 1 base, leaving 15 bases between them. This CDR3 spans 16 amino acids.

The chain links TRBV5-6 to TRBJ1-1; 9 bases fit TRBD1. Germline V lookup: CDR1 SGHDT, CDR2 YYEEEE. V shed 4 bases, J shed 1 base, and the junction held 2 bases outside the gene matches. The CDR3 is made up of 14 amino acids. Here the CDR3 DNA reads TGTGCCAGCAGCAGGGACAGGGCGAACACTGAAGCTTTCTTT. Its translation: CASSRDRANTEAFF.

The rearrangement uses TRBV7-6 and TRBJ2-3; 9 bases match TRBD2. CDR3 size: 16 residues. Germline assignment: CDR1 SGHVS and CDR2 FNYEAQ. The V segment lost 0 bases and the J segment 3 bases; nucleotides outside the gene matches: 4. In nucleotides, the CDR3 is TGTGCCAGCAGCTTAGCTAGCGGGAGAGGGACAGATACGCAGTATTTT. This codes for CASSLASGRGTDTQYF.

V and J are TRBV10-3 and TRBJ2-2, with 11 bases matching TRBD2. The ends lost 6 bases at V and 4 bases at J; junction bases unmatched: 7. The CDR3 loop spans 16 amino acids. Germline loops: CDR1 ENHRY, CDR2 SYGVKD. DNA for the CDR3: TGTGCCATCAGCGTAGCGGGAGGGCCGGCCACCGGGGAGCTGTTTTTT. It encodes CAISVAGGPATGELFF.

V gene TRBV24-1 combines with J gene TRBJ1-2; D might be TRBD1 (5 bases). The CDR3 is 14 amino acids. Between the trimmed V and J ends, which lost 4 bases and 4 bases, there was a span of 12 bases. CDR1 and CDR2 from the germline V gene are KGHDR and SFDVKD. The CDR3 sequence is CATSERTGSYGYTF. The CDR3 bases are TGTGCCACCAGTGAAAGAACAGGCTCCTATGGCTACACCTTC.

This chain links TRBV9 with TRBJ1-3; D is unclear. The V end lost 0 bases, the J end lost 1 base, and 11 bases lay between the germline ends. The length of the CDR3 is 16 residues. Germline V gene data show CDR1 as SGDLS and CDR2 as YYNGEE. CDR3 nucleotide sequence: TGTGCCAGCAGCGTAGCCGGTCAGGTATCTGGAAACACCATATATTTT. Its protein product is CASSVAGQVSGNTIYF.

The genes are TRBV28 and TRBJ2-7, with 12 bases fitting TRBD1. This CDR3 contains 15 residues. The V gene's germline CDR1 is MDHEN and CDR2 SYDVKM. V lost 5 bases and J lost 4; bases outside the gene matches: 6. CDR3 amino acids: CASSTPGQGAYEQYF. CDR3 nucleotides: TGTGCCAGCAGTACCCCGGGACAGGGGGCTTACGAGCAGTACTTC.

J is TRBJ1-1 and V is TRBV14; D is uncertain. Trimming stripped 4 bases from V and 3 bases from J, with 6 bases between. The CDR3 length is 12 residues. Germline CDR1 reads SGHDN; CDR2 reads FVKESK. The CDR3 DNA is TGTGCCAGCAGCCCTCGGGACACTGAAGCTTTCTTT. Translated: CASSPRDTEAFF.

The rearrangement uses TRBV7-8 and TRBJ2-7; 7 positions agree with TRBD2. Germline trimming cut 5 bases from V and 2 bases from J; bases unmatched to any gene: 9. Germline values: CDR1 SGHVS, CDR2 FQNEAQ. The CDR3 runs 15 residues. CDR3 loop: CASSPRGAGTYEQYF. In nucleotides, the CDR3 is TGTGCCAGCAGCCCAAGGGGAGCGGGGACCTACGAGCAGTACTTC.

This clone was detected only a few times. CDR3 protein: CSASRRTSGSLDTQYF. CDR3 coding DNA: TGCAGTGCTAGTAGAAGGACTAGCGGGAGTTTGGATACGCAGTATTTT. V gene TRBV20-1 combines with J gene TRBJ2-3; TRBD2 matches 13 bases. Germline CDR1 reads DFQATT; CDR2 reads SNEGSKA (reference sequence). CDR3 length: 16 amino acids. The junction had 9 bases not matched to a gene; V was cut back by 3 bases and J by 6 bases.

This chain joins TRBV28 and TRBJ2-7; 12 bases agree with TRBD1. The CDR3 has 12 amino acids. Germline V gene sequence: CDR1 MDHEN, CDR2 SYDVKM. The V gene end was trimmed by 10 bases and the J gene end by 6 bases; junction bases not matched to a gene: 4. The CDR3 reads CATRDRGLEQYF. In DNA, the CDR3 is TGTGCCACGCGGGACAGGGGGCTCGAGCAGTACTTC.

The gene calls are TRBV19 and TRBJ2-7, with D possibly matching TRBD1 (5 bases). Germline CDR1 is LNHDA and CDR2 is SQIVND (reference sequence). The CDR3 loop spans 12 amino acids. V was cut by 6 bases and J by 13 bases, with 19 bases left in between. CDR3 in amino acids: CASSSSRELLYF. The CDR3 DNA follows: TGTGCCAGTAGCAGTTCCAGGGAATTGCTTTACTTC. Full variable domain (missing parts from reference TRBV19 and TRBJ2-7): DGGITQSPKYLFRKEGQNVTLSCEQNLNHDAMYWYRQDPGQGLRLIYYSQIVNDFQKGDIAEGYSVSREKKESFPLTVTSAQKNPTAFYLCASSSSRELLYFGPGTRLTVT.

This clone was found a few times. The chain has TRBV12-5 and TRBJ2-5; TRBD1 aligns across 8 bases. After removal of 2 bases from V and 2 bases from J, the junction contained 7 bases not matched to a gene. Germline V gene sequence: CDR1 LGHNT, CDR2 FRNRAP. CDR3 length: 16 residues. CDR3 loop: CASGLYAGGPQETQYF. DNA for the CDR3: TGTGCTAGTGGTTTGTACGCAGGGGGCCCTCAAGAGACCCAGTACTTC.

The chain employs TRBV29-1 and TRBJ2-2, with 9 bases that match TRBD1. V lost 4 bases to trimming and J lost 5 bases; unmatched junction nucleotides: 5. There are 14 residues in the CDR3. The germline V gene encodes CDR1 SQVTM and CDR2 ANQGSEA. CDR3 amino acids: CSVVRDRVTGELFF. The CDR3 DNA is TGCAGCGTTGTAAGGGACAGGGTGACCGGGGAGCTGTTTTTT.

This clone was detected only a few times. This chain joins TRBV18 and TRBJ1-6; no reliable D call. The CDR3 contains 13 residues. CDR1 and CDR2 from the germline V gene are KGHSH and LQKENI. The V gene lost 8 bases and the J gene lost 5 bases, with 10 bases spanning the gap. CDR3 amino acids: CASSREHNSPLHF. CDR3 in DNA: TGTGCCAGCAGCCGGGAACATAATTCACCCCTCCACTTT.

The sample holds a few counts of this clone. The chain employs TRBV6-4 and TRBJ2-1; 8 bases map to TRBD2. The CDR3 consists of 14 residues. The germline V gene encodes CDR1 MRHNA and CDR2 SNTAGT. The V segment lost 4 bases and the J segment 7 bases; nucleotides outside the gene matches: 6. CDR3 amino acids: CASSGAGGQNEQFF. The CDR3 nucleotides read TGTGCCAGCAGTGGGGCGGGGGGCCAGAATGAGCAGTTCTTC.